The 31 T cell receptor beta chains listed next were all sequenced from one sample in a study of blood T cell repertoires in COVID-19. Clones were sequenced by immunoSEQ multiplex PCR, and TCRdb holds only the in-frame ones, with some missing. The data show some 60,000 clones, 80% to 95% seen once. Sequencing was done on a sample of peripheral blood. Source of these receptors: a man between 60 and 75 years old with acute or convalescent COVID-19.

This sequence joins TRBV2 and TRBJ1-2, with D tentatively TRBD1 (6 bases). The V end lost 5 bases, the J end lost 7 bases, and 11 bases lay between the germline ends. The germline V gene has CDR1 SNHLY and CDR2 FYNNEI. The CDR3 sequence is 12 residues long. The CDR3 nucleotides read TGTGCCAGCAGTTCAGGGGATGGTGGCTACACCTTC. It translates to CASSSGDGGYTF.

This sequence joins TRBV14 and TRBJ1-1, with TRBD1 identical over 8 bases. The CDR3 covers 17 residues. Germline lookup yields CDR1 SGHDN and CDR2 FVKESK. The V and J ends lost 5 bases and 0 bases, in that order; junction bases with no gene match: 11. CDR3 protein: CASSERQGRGMNTEAFF. The CDR3 nucleotides read TGTGCCAGCAGCGAAAGACAGGGGAGGGGCATGAACACTGAAGCTTTCTTT. The complete variable domain, with remaining parts taken from reference TRBV14 and TRBJ1-1, reads EAGVTQFPSHSVIEKGQTVTLRCDPISGHDNLYWYRRVMGKEIKFLLHFVKESKQDESGMPNNRFLAERTGGTYSTLKVQPAELEDSGVYFCASSERQGRGMNTEAFFGQGTRLTVV.

This rearrangement joins TRBV4-3 to TRBJ2-1; TRBD2 matches at 9 bases. J gave up 6 bases and V 3 bases, and 6 bases lay outside the gene matches. The CDR3 runs 15 residues. Germline CDR1 LGHNA, CDR2 YSLEER. CDR3 nucleotide sequence: TGCGCCAGCAGCCAGGTTAGCGGGAGAGCCAATGAGCAGTTCTTC. Residues: CASSQVSGRANEQFF.

The chain couples TRBV19 to TRBJ2-2; D possibly corresponds to TRBD1 (5 bases). Germline CDR1 is LNHDA and CDR2 is SQIVND (reference sequence). This CDR3 contains 14 residues. The germline V and J ends were trimmed by 5 bases and 6 bases, with 13 bases remaining between them. The CDR3 sequence is CASSAPTGPGELFF. For the CDR3, the DNA is TGTGCCAGTAGTGCCCCCACAGGTCCCGGGGAGCTGTTTTTT.

In its sample, this clone was seen once. CDR3 DNA sequence: TGTGCCAGCAGCCTAAGCGGGAGAAGTAAGGAGACCCAGTACTTC. Translation gives CASSLSGRSKETQYF. The chain recombines TRBV28 with TRBJ2-5; 8 bases map to TRBD2. Germline V lookup: CDR1 MDHEN, CDR2 SYDVKM. J gave up 5 bases and V 6 bases, and 11 bases lay outside the gene matches. The CDR3 has 15 amino acids.

The DNA of the CDR3 is TGCGCCAGCAGCTTGGAACAGGGAAACACAGATACGCAGTATTTT. It yields the protein CASSLEQGNTDTQYF. V and J are TRBV5-1 and TRBJ2-3; weak D call: TRBD1 (6 bases). The germline CDR1 and CDR2 sequences are SGHRS and YFSETQ. This CDR3 contains 15 residues. V lost 0 bases and J 2 bases, leaving 10 bases between the germline ends.

This sequence joins TRBV2 and TRBJ1-4; 7 bases are shared with TRBD1. The germline gives CDR1 SNHLY, CDR2 FYNNEI. This CDR3 is built from 14 residues. Trimming cost V 5 bases and J 5 bases; bases outside gene matches: 5. The CDR3 DNA follows: TGTGCCAGCAGTTACAGGGGAGAGAATGAAAAACTGTTTTTT. It translates to CASSYRGENEKLFF.

The V gene is TRBV5-1, the J gene TRBJ2-5; TRBD1 agrees at 7 bases. CDR3 size: 15 residues. V was pared by 0 bases and J by 3 bases, with 5 bases of the junction left unmatched. Germline CDR1 reads SGHRS; CDR2 reads YFSETQ. CDR3 protein: CASSLAGTAKETQYF. The CDR3 DNA is TGCGCCAGCAGCTTGGCCGGGACAGCAAAAGAGACCCAGTACTTC.

The chain is built from TRBV5-1 and TRBJ1-5; D unclear. CDR1 is SGHRS and CDR2 is YFSETQ in the germline V gene. The CDR3 loop spans 15 amino acids. V was pared by 4 bases and J by 5 bases, with 16 bases between. CDR3: CASSPREGRDQPQHF. Here the CDR3 DNA reads TGCGCCAGCAGCCCCCGAGAGGGAAGGGATCAGCCCCAGCATTTT.

V is TRBV29-1 and J is TRBJ1-2; TRBD1 agrees at 10 bases. The CDR3 extends over 14 amino acids. Germline assignment: CDR1 SQVTM and CDR2 ANQGSEA. Trimming removed 3 bases from V and 4 bases from J; junction bases left unmatched: 5. The CDR3 spells CSVERDRGGYGYTF. CDR3 nucleotide sequence: TGCAGCGTTGAGCGGGACAGGGGTGGCTATGGCTACACCTTC.

V gene TRBV11-2 combines with J gene TRBJ2-6; D remains ambiguous. CDR3 length equals 15 residues. Trimming pared 7 bases from V and 1 base from J, leaving 11 bases between. Germline CDR1 SGHAT, CDR2 FQNNGV. The CDR3 protein is CASTYDLSGANVLTF. CDR3 in DNA: TGTGCCAGCACCTACGATCTATCTGGGGCCAACGTCCTGACTTTC.

The chain uses TRBV5-6 and TRBJ1-2, with 9 bases lining up with TRBD1. Losses at the gene ends were 5 bases for V and 5 bases for J; bases not matched to a gene: 4. Germline loops: CDR1 SGHDT, CDR2 YYEEEE. The CDR3 runs 13 residues. The CDR3 nucleotides are TGTGCCAGCAGGGGACAGGGCAATTATGGCTACACCTTC. Protein sequence: CASRGQGNYGYTF.

The chain joins TRBV28 to TRBJ2-5, with D possibly matching TRBD2 (6 bases). Germline V CDR1 and CDR2: MDHEN, SYDVKM. Between the trimmed V and J ends, which lost 2 bases and 5 bases, there was a span of 12 bases. The CDR3 is 14 amino acids. The CDR3 nucleotides are TGTGCCAGCAGTTTAGCGGGGTTCCTGGAGACCCAGTACTTC. This codes for CASSLAGFLETQYF.

V and J are TRBV7-2 and TRBJ2-5, with D possibly being TRBD1 (5 bases). The CDR3 has 13 amino acids. From germline, CDR1 is SGHTA and CDR2 FQGNSA. Trimming left V 5 bases short and J 7 bases short, with 14 bases between. CDR3 DNA: TGTGCCAGCAGCCTCGCAGGGTGGGGGACCCAGTACTTC. Encoded protein: CASSLAGWGTQYF.

The chain recombines TRBV7-2 with TRBJ1-2; no definite D call. The germline CDR1 and CDR2 sequences are SGHTA and FQGNSA. V was clipped by 1 base and J by 5 bases, with 11 bases between them. There are 14 residues in the CDR3. The CDR3 coding sequence is TGTGCCAGCAGCTTAGAGAACAGAGAGTATGGCTACACCTTC. Amino acid sequence: CASSLENREYGYTF.

The rearrangement joins TRBV4-2 to TRBJ1-4; D remains unclear. Germline V gene lookup returns CDR1 LGHNA and CDR2 YNFKEQ. CDR3 length: 14 amino acids. The V end was cut by 5 bases, the J end by 0 bases, with 7 bases between. CDR3 in amino acids: CASSSSATNEKLFF. The DNA for the CDR3 is TGTGCCAGCAGCTCTTCGGCAACTAATGAAAAACTGTTTTTT.

This clone occurred a few times. This chain joins TRBV6-5 and TRBJ1-5, with TRBD1 as a possible D gene (5 bases). In germline, CDR1 is MNHEY, CDR2 SVGAGI. The CDR3 length is 14 residues. Trimming cost V 2 bases and J 3 bases, with 8 bases left between them. CDR3 in DNA: TGTGCCAGCAGTTACGACAGATTCAATCAGCCCCAGCATTTT. Amino acids: CASSYDRFNQPQHF.

As DNA, the CDR3 is TGTGCCACCAGCCTACCTGGACAGGGGGCTCCCGGGGAGCTGTTTTTT. It is translated as CATSLPGQGAPGELFF. The chain has TRBV24-1 and TRBJ2-2; 11 bases map to TRBD1. The CDR3 contains 16 residues. Trimming took 7 bases from V and 6 from J; bases not matched to a gene: 9. Germline CDR1 is KGHDR and CDR2 is SFDVKD.

The CDR3 nucleotides read TGTGCCTGGAGTGTGGACAGGGGAATAGGCTACACCTTC. Translating it yields CAWSVDRGIGYTF. This rearrangement joins TRBV30 to TRBJ1-2; 9 bases match TRBD1. Trimming cost V 0 bases and J 8 bases; bases outside gene matches: 4. The germline V gene has CDR1 GTSNPN and CDR2 SVGIG (reference sequence). This CDR3 region has 13 residues. The full variable domain, rest sourced from reference TRBV30 and TRBJ1-2, is SQTIHQWPATLVQPVGSPLSLECTVEGTSNPNLYWYRQAAGRGLQLLFYSVGIGQISSEVPQNLSASRPQDRQFILSSKKLLLSDSGFYLCAWSVDRGIGYTFGSGTRLTVV.

The V and J genes are TRBV10-1 and TRBJ1-5; TRBD1 might be the D (6 bases). The CDR3 length is 16 residues. The V end lost 8 bases, the J end lost 7 bases, and 24 bases lay between the germline ends. The V gene's germline CDR1 is WNHNN and CDR2 SYGVQD (reference sequence). The CDR3 region has the DNA TGCGCCAGCCCGCGTAGGTACAGGGAGAATACGCAGCCCCAGCATTTT. This sequence encodes CASPRRYRENTQPQHF.

The rearrangement joins TRBV5-6 to TRBJ2-1; D call uncertain. The CDR3 is 11 residues long. V was shortened by 2 bases and J by 15 bases, with 12 bases between the two germline ends. CDR1 is SGHDT, CDR2 YYEEEE, per germline. The CDR3 region is CASSFGQIWFF. In nucleotides, the CDR3 is TGTGCCAGCAGCTTTGGGCAGATATGGTTCTTC.

CDR3 coding DNA: TGTGCCAGCAGCGTAGAAACCGGTTACTATGGCTACACCTTC. This encodes CASSVETGYYGYTF. This chain connects TRBV9 to TRBJ1-2; D not resolved. The length of the CDR3 is 14 residues. Deletions cut 0 bases from V and 3 bases from J, with 9 bases between. Germline values: CDR1 SGDLS, CDR2 YYNGEE.

J is TRBJ1-4 and V is TRBV6-5, with a tentative D call TRBD1 (6 bases). The germline gives CDR1 MNHEY, CDR2 SVGAGI. The CDR3 consists of 16 residues. V lost 0 bases, J lost 4 bases, and 12 bases lay in between. CDR3 sequence reads: CASSYSRGLVNEKLFF. DNA of the CDR3: TGTGCCAGCAGTTACTCCAGGGGCCTCGTTAATGAAAAACTGTTTTTT.

The genes are TRBV4-3 and TRBJ1-3; TRBD1 aligns across 11 bases. Per germline, CDR1 LGHNA and CDR2 YSLEER. V shed 0 bases and J 0 bases; nucleotides not matched to a gene: 1. The CDR3 is 17 amino acids. In DNA, the CDR3 is TGCGCCAGCAGCCAAGAGGGGACAGGGGGCTCTGGAAACACCATATATTTT. It translates to CASSQEGTGGSGNTIYF.

The CDR3 spells CASSRGEVPGNTIYF. The DNA of the CDR3 is TGTGCCAGCTCTAGAGGGGAGGTTCCTGGAAACACCATATATTTT. V usage is TRBV18 and J usage is TRBJ1-3; weak D call: TRBD1 (5 bases). Trimming removed 6 bases at V and 2 bases at J, with 14 bases between. Germline CDR1 and CDR2: KGHSH and LQKENI. This CDR3 region has 15 residues.

The chain links TRBV5-6 to TRBJ2-5; the match to TRBD1 covers 7 bases. J gave up 0 bases and V 4 bases, and 9 bases lay outside the gene matches. CDR1 and CDR2 (germline): SGHDT, YYEEEE. The CDR3 has 16 residues. For the CDR3, the DNA is TGTGCCAGCAGCATCCGGGACAGTGCGTACCAAGAGACCCAGTACTTC. Protein sequence: CASSIRDSAYQETQYF.

The chain joins TRBV28 to TRBJ2-7; unclear D gene. Germline-derived CDR1 and CDR2 are MDHEN and SYDVKM. The ends were cut back, 6 bases at V and 3 bases at J, with 15 bases in the middle. The CDR3 is 14 amino acids. CDR3 coding DNA: TGTGCCAGCAGCCCCGGGTGGAAGAACTACGAGCAGTACTTC. Translating gives CASSPGWKNYEQYF.

The CDR3 coding sequence is TGTGCCTGGAGTGAATCCGGGACAGGGATTTCACCCCTCCACTTT. Its translation: CAWSESGTGISPLHF. V is TRBV30 and J is TRBJ1-6; 9 nucleotides match TRBD1. J was trimmed by 9 bases and V by 1 base; bases with no gene match: 7. Germline CDR1 and CDR2: GTSNPN and SVGIG (reference sequence). This CDR3 spans 15 amino acids.

The rearrangement uses TRBV7-6 and TRBJ1-5; 7 bases align to TRBD1. The length of the CDR3 is 15 residues. With 1 base clipped from V and 5 bases from J, the junction kept 5 bases outside the gene matches. CDR1 SGHVS and CDR2 FNYEAQ come from the germline V gene. CDR3 in DNA: TGTGCCAGCAGCTTAGAAGAAGGGGGCTATCAGCCCCAGCATTTT. This encodes CASSLEEGGYQPQHF.

The chain has TRBV13 and TRBJ2-7; 7 positions match TRBD2. The ends lost 5 bases at V and 5 bases at J; junction bases unmatched: 15. The CDR3 has 16 residues. Germline values: CDR1 PRHDT, CDR2 FYEKMQ (reference sequence). The CDR3 loop reads CASSEKRTGGSHEQYF. Written as DNA, the CDR3 is TGTGCCAGCAGCGAGAAACGTACGGGAGGAAGCCACGAGCAGTACTTC.

The chain couples TRBV6-5 to TRBJ2-7, with D possibly being TRBD2 (6 bases). V dropped 6 bases and J dropped 3 bases, with 15 bases sitting between them. The CDR3 is made up of 14 amino acids. The germline CDR1 and CDR2 sequences are MNHEY and SVGAGI. The CDR3 DNA is TGTGCCAGCAGAACGCCCGGGAGATACTACGAGCAGTACTTC. Translated, it gives CASRTPGRYYEQYF.